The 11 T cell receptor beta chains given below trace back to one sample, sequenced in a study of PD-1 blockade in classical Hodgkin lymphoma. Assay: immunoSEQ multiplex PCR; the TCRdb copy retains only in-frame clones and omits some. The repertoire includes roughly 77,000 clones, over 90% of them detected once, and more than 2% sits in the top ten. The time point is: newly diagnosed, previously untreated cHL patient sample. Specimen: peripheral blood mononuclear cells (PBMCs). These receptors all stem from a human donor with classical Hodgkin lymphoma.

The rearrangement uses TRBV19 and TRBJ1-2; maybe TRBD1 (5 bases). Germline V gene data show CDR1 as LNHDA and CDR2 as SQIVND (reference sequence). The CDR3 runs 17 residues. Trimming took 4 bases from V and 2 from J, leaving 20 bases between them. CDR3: CASSTITPTAKNYGYTF. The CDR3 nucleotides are TGTGCCAGTAGTACCATTACACCGACAGCTAAGAACTATGGCTACACCTTC.

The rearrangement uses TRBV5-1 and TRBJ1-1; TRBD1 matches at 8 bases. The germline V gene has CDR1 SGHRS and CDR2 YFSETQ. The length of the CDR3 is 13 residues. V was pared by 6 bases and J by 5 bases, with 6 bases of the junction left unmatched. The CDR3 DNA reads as TGCGCCAGCACAGGGGGCGGAGAGACTGAAGCTTTCTTT. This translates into CASTGGGETEAFF.

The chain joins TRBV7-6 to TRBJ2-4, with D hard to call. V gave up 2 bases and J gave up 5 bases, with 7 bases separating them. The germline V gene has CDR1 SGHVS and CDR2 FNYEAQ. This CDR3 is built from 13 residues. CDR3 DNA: TGTGCCAGCAGCTTATTCGGCCAAAACATTCAGTACTTC. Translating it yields CASSLFGQNIQYF.

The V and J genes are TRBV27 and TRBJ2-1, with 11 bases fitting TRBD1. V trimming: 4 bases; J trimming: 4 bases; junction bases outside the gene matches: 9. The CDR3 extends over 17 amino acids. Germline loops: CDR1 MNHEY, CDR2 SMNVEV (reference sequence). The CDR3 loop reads CASSSRGGTGGYNEQFF. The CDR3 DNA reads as TGTGCCAGCAGTTCCCGTGGGGGGACAGGGGGATACAATGAGCAGTTCTTC.

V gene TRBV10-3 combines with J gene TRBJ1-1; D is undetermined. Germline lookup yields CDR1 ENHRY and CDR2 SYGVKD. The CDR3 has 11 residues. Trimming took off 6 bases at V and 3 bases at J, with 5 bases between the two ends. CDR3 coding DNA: TGTGCCATCAGGCGGGACACTGAAGCTTTCTTT. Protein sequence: CAIRRDTEAFF.

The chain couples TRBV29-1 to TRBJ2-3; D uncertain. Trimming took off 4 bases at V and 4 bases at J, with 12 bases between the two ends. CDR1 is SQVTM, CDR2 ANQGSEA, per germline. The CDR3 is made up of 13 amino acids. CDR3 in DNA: TGCAGCGTTGGAGAGGTAGTTCCAGATACGCAGTATTTT. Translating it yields CSVGEVVPDTQYF.

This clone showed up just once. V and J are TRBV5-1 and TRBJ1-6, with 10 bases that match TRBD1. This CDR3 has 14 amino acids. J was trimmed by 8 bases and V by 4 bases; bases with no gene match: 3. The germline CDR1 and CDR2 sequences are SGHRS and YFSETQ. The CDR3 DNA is TGCGCCAGCAGCAGGACAGGGGGGGATTCACCCCTCCACTTT. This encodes CASSRTGGDSPLHF.

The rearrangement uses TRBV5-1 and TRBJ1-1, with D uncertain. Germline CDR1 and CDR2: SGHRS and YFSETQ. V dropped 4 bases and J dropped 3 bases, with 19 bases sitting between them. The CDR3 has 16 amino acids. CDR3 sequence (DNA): TGCGCCAGCAGCATACACATCCGTCGCGGGGACACTGAAGCTTTCTTT. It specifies CASSIHIRRGDTEAFF.

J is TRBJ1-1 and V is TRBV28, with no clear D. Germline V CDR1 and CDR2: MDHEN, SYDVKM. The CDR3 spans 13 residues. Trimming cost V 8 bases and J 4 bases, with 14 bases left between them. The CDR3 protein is CASHPSKTTEAFF. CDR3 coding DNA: TGTGCCAGCCACCCTTCTAAGACCACTGAAGCTTTCTTT.

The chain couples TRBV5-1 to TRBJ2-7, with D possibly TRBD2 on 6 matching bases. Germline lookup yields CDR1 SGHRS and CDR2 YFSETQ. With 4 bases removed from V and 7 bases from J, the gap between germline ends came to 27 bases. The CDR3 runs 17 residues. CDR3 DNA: TGCGCCAGCAGCCCACCCCGACCGGGACTCGGAGCGAGGGAGCAGTACTTC. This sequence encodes CASSPPRPGLGAREQYF.

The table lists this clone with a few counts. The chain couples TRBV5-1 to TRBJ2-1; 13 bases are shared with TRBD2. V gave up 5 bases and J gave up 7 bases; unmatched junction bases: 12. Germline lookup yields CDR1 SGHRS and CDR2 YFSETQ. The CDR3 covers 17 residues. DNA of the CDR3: TGCGCCAGCAGATCCCTTGGACTAGCGGGGGCCGGGAATGAGCAGTTCTTC. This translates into CASRSLGLAGAGNEQFF.